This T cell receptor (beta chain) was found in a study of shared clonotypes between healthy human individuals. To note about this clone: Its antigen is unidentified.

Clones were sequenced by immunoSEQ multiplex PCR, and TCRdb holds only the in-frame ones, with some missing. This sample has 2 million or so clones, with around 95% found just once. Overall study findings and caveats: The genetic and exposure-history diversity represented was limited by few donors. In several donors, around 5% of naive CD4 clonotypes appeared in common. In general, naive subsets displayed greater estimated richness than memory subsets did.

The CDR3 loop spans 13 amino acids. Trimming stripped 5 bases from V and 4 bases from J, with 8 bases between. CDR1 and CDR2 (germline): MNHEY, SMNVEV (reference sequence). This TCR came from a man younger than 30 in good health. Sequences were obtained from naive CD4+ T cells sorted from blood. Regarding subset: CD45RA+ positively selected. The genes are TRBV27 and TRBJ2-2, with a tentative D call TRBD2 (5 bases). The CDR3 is CASSARGTGELFF. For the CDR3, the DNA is TGTGCCAGCAGTGCCCGGGGCACCGGGGAGCTGTTTTTT.